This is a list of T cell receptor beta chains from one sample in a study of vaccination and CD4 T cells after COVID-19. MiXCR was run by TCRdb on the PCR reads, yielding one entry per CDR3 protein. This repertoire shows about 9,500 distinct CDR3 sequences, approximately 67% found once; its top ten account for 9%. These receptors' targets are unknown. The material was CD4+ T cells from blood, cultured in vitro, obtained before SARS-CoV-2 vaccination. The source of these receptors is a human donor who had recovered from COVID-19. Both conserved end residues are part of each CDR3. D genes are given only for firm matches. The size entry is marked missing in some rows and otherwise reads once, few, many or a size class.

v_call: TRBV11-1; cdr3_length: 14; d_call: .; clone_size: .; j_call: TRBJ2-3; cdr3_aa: CASEKGGSTDTQYF; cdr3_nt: TGTGCCAGTGAAAAGGGCGGGAGCACAGATACGCAGTATTTT
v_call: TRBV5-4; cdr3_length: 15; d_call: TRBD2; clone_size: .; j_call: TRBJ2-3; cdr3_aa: CASSPDGRAVDTQYF; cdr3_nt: TGTGCCAGCAGCCCTGACGGGAGGGCTGTAGATACGCAGTATTTT
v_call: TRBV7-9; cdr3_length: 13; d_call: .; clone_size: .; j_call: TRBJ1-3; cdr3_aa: CASSNGPANTIYF; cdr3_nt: TGTGCCAGCAGCAATGGGCCGGCAAACACCATATATTTT
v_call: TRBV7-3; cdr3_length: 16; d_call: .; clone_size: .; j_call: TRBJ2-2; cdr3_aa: CASSLRTPRGAGELFF; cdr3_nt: TGTGCCAGCAGCTTACGGACTCCCAGGGGGGCCGGGGAGCTGTTTTTT
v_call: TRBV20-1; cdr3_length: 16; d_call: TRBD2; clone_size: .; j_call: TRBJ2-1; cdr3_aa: CSAGGGSGTSYNEQFF; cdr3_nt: TGCAGTGCGGGCGGGGGTAGCGGGACCTCCTACAATGAGCAGTTCTTC
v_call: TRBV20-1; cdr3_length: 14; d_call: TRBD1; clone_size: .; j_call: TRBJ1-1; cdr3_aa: CSAALGQMNTEAFF; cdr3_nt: TGCAGTGCCGCCCTGGGACAGATGAACACTGAAGCTTTCTTT
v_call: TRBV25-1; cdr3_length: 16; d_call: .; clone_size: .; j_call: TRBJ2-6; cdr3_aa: CASSRTATSGANVLTF; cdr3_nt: TGTGCCAGCAGTCGGACAGCAACCTCTGGGGCCAACGTCCTGACTTTC
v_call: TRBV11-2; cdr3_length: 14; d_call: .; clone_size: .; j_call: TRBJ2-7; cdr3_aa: CASSLVSVWSEQYF; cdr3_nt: TGTGCCAGCAGCTTAGTATCTGTCTGGTCCGAGCAGTACTTC
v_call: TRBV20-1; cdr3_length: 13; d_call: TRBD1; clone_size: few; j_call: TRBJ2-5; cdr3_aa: CSATTGGTETQYF; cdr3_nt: TGCAGTGCTACTACAGGGGGGACGGAGACCCAGTACTTC
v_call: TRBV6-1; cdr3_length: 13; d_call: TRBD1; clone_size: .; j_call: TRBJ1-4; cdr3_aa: CASRSTGAEKLFF; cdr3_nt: TGTGCCAGCAGATCCACAGGGGCCGAAAAACTGTTTTTT
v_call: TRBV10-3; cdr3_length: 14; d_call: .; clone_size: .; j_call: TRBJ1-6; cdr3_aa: CAISEAGRGAPLHF; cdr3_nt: TGTGCCATCAGTGAGGCAGGACGAGGAGCACCCCTCCACTTT
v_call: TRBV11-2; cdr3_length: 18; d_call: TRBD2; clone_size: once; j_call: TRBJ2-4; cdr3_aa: CASSLGTSGRSGKNIQYF; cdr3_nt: TGTGCCAGCAGCTTAGGGACTAGCGGGAGGAGTGGCAAAAACATTCAGTACTTC
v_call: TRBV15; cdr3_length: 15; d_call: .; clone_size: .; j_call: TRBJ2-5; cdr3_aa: CATSRARSGKETQYF; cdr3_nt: TGTGCCACCAGCAGGGCAAGGTCCGGAAAAGAGACCCAGTACTTC
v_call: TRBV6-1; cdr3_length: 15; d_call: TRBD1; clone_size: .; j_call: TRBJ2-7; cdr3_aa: CASGRGTGASYEQYF; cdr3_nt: TGTGCCAGCGGACGTGGGACAGGAGCTTCCTACGAGCAGTACTTC
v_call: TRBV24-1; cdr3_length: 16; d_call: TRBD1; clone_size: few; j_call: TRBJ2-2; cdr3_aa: CATSDPTGAGTGELFF; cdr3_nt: TGTGCCACCAGTGATCCGACAGGGGCGGGAACCGGGGAGCTGTTTTTT
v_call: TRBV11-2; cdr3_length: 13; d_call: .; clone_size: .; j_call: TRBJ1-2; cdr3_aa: CASRISVNYGYTF; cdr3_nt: TGTGCCAGCAGAATCTCGGTTAACTATGGCTACACCTTC
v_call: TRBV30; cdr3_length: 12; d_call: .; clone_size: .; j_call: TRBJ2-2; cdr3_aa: CAWRPYAWELFF; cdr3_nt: TGTGCCTGGAGACCGTATGCGTGGGAGCTGTTTTTT